Here is one T cell receptor beta chain with its context. The template used for profiling TCR beta VDJ and CDR3 was genomic DNA. TCRdb redid the calling of the reads with MiXCR, one entry per CDR3 protein. The sample records 200,000 or so distinct CDR3 sequences, 55% to 70% being singletons. These data belong to a study of CD8+CD57+ T cells in acquired aplastic anemia. About the research overall: DNA recovered from sorted CD4+ and CD8+ cells had a mean of approximately 3.4 ug.

Germline V gene sequence: CDR1 SGHVS, CDR2 FQNEAQ. The V end lost 5 bases, the J end lost 7 bases, and 6 bases lay between the germline ends. The CDR3 length is 10 residues. V usage is TRBV7-8 and J usage is TRBJ2-7; D remains unclear. The receptor comes from a human donor with severe aplastic anemia or a healthy control (not recorded which). Sequences were obtained from sorted CD4+, CD8+, or CD8+CD57+ T cells (not recorded which) from PBMCs. The CDR3 nucleotides are TGTGCCAGCAGCCCAGATGAGCAGTACTTC. Residues: CASSPDEQYF.